This T cell receptor (beta chain) was observed in a study of control samples from healthy donors and cancer patients. TCRdb's table, derived via immunoSEQ multiplex PCR, lists solely in-frame clones and lacks some. Here the sample spans about 160,000 clones, 96% being singletons. This CDR3 is 15 amino acids long. Looked up from germline, CDR1 is SGHAT and CDR2 is FQNNGV. The ends lost 5 bases at V and 0 bases at J; junction bases unmatched: 3. Material for sequencing was blood. The sequence derives from a woman aged 30 to 39 in good health. This sequence joins TRBV11-2 and TRBJ2-1, with 8 bases lining up with TRBD1. The CDR3 DNA follows: TGTGCCAGCAGCACAACAGGGGGCTCCTACAATGAGCAGTTCTTC. It translates to CASSTTGGSYNEQFF.